A selection of T cell receptor beta chains follows, all from one sample in a study of CD8+ T cells in alopecia areata. The assay was immunoSEQ multiplex PCR, and TCRdb's table has in-frame clones only and misses some. Among 50,000 to 80,000 clones listed, around 40% were seen once. The sequencing sample was made of NKG2D-low CD8+ T cells sorted from blood. The source is a human donor with alopecia areata. CDR3s include the opening cysteine and the closing phenylalanine or tryptophan. A D gene is named only where the DNA matches it firmly. Expanded clones are given a class, and other clones once, few, many or no size at all.

j_gene | v_gene | d_gene | abundance | CDR3nt | CDR3aa
TRBJ2-7 | TRBV5-1 | - | - | TGCGCCAGCAGCTTACGGGTCTCCTACGAGCAGTACTTC | CASSLRVSYEQYF
TRBJ2-3 | TRBV7-7 | TRBD1 | - | TGTGCCAGCAGTGACAGGGTTGCAGATACGCAGTATTTT | CASSDRVADTQYF
TRBJ2-3 | TRBV12-5 | - | - | TGTGCTAGTGGTTCGCCCACAGATACGCAGTATTTT | CASGSPTDTQYF
TRBJ2-7 | TRBV5-1 | TRBD2 | - | TGCGCCAGCAGCTTGACTAGCGGGTACGAGCAGTACTTC | CASSLTSGYEQYF
TRBJ2-1 | TRBV19 | TRBD2 | few | TGTGCCAGTAGTATTGGAGCGGGGGAGGAGCAGTTCTTC | CASSIGAGEEQFF
TRBJ2-6 | TRBV5-6 | - | - | TGTGCCAGCAGCTTGAGGGCGACAGCCCTTTACTCTGGGGCCAACGTCCTGACTTTC | CASSLRATALYSGANVLTF
TRBJ2-1 | TRBV9 | TRBD2 | - | TGTGCCAGCAGCGTCCCGCGACTAGCGCAGTCCTACAATGAGCAGTTCTTC | CASSVPRLAQSYNEQFF
TRBJ2-6 | TRBV7-9 | - | few | TGTGCCAGCAGCTTATCGCCAGCGACGAGCTCTGGGGCCAACGTCCTGACTTTC | CASSLSPATSSGANVLTF
TRBJ2-7 | TRBV9 | - | few | TGTGCCAGCAGCGTAGGGGGGGAGATCCACTTC | CASSVGGEIHF
TRBJ2-7 | TRBV27 | - | - | TGTGCCAGCAGTTTAGCAGTAGGTACCTACGAGCAGTACTTC | CASSLAVGTYEQYF
TRBJ1-2 | TRBV7-9 | - | - | TGTGCCAGCAGCTTAGGTCCAGGCTACACCTTC | CASSLGPGYTF
TRBJ2-7 | TRBV13 | TRBD1 | - | TGTGCCAGCAGCTTGGGGACAGGGAACCAATACGAGCAGTACTTC | CASSLGTGNQYEQYF
TRBJ2-7 | TRBV4-3 | - | - | TGCGCCAGCAGCCAAGGGGCGCAGTACGAGCAGTACTTC | CASSQGAQYEQYF
TRBJ2-7 | TRBV4-3 | - | - | TGCGCCAGCAGCCAAGATCACACGAGCTACGAGCAGTACTTC | CASSQDHTSYEQYF
TRBJ2-1 | TRBV6-4 | TRBD2 | many | TGTGCCAGCAGTGCAAAGAGCGGGGGGGGTTTCAATGAGCAGTTCTTC | CASSAKSGGGFNEQFF
TRBJ2-3 | TRBV27 | - | once | TGTGCCAGCCAGAAGGTCGGGGCGGGCACAGATACGCAGTATTTT | CASQKVGAGTDTQYF
TRBJ2-1 | TRBV4-3 | - | - | TGCGCCAGCAGCCAAGATGAAGGACGAGAGCAGTTCTTC | CASSQDEGREQFF
TRBJ1-2 | TRBV29-1 | - | few | TGCAGCGTTACATGGGGCTATGGCTACACCTTC | CSVTWGYGYTF
TRBJ1-2 | TRBV29-1 | - | - | TGCAGCGTTGAAGTGTCCAGCCTCTATGGCTACACCTTC | CSVEVSSLYGYTF
TRBJ2-1 | TRBV6-5 | - | few | TGTGCCAGCAGTTCCGCCGTGAATGAGCAGTTCTTC | CASSSAVNEQFF
TRBJ2-7 | TRBV27 | TRBD1 | - | TGTGCCAGCAGCTGGACAGGGGGAAGCTCCTACGAGCAGTACTTC | CASSWTGGSSYEQYF
TRBJ2-7 | TRBV7-9 | TRBD2 | few | TGTGCCAGCAGCCCCCTGGATATAGCGGGAGGAGGTGAGCAGTACTTC | CASSPLDIAGGGEQYF
TRBJ2-1 | TRBV19 | TRBD2 | - | TGTGCCAGTAGTATCCGGGGGACTAGCGGAAGAAATGAGCAGTTCTTC | CASSIRGTSGRNEQFF
TRBJ2-1 | TRBV5-1 | - | - | TGCGCCAGCAGCCGAACATCTCGTAGCTCCTACAATGAGCAGTTCTTC | CASSRTSRSSYNEQFF
TRBJ2-1 | TRBV15 | - | many | TGTGCCACCAGCAGAGGTGAGACCAGTGAGCAGTTCTTC | CATSRGETSEQFF
TRBJ2-5 | TRBV4-3 | TRBD1 | - | TGCGCCAGCAGCCCCGGGATGAAGGGGACAGGCGGAGAGACCCAGTACTTC | CASSPGMKGTGGETQYF